This TCR beta chain was identified during a study of blood T cell repertoires in COVID-19. Turning to the study itself: Acute and convalescent COVID-19 samples came from the United States, Italy and Spain. In each case, the material was cDNA or gDNA derived from T cells, B-cell-depleted T cells, or PBMCs.

Per the study methods: Researchers report that nucleated cell counts were estimated from reference gene primer amplification. TCRdb's copy holds only in-frame clones and misses some; the assay was immunoSEQ multiplex PCR. V, J and clone size derive from that table, while D and trimming were established from the DNA sequence. Of approximately 120,000 clones in the sample, roughly 80% were seen once. Germline CDR1 and CDR2: MNHNY and SVGAGI (reference sequence). V was cut by 5 bases and J by 7 bases, with 12 bases left in between. The CDR3 length is 13 residues. The sample taken for sequencing was peripheral blood. The genes are TRBV6-6 and TRBJ1-5; D not resolved. The clonotype originates from an older woman with acute or convalescent COVID-19. CDR3 sequence (DNA): TGTGCCAGCAGTCTGACATTCCAACAGCCCCAGCATTTT. It specifies CASSLTFQQPQHF.